Listed below are T cell receptor beta chains from one sample, sequenced in a study of CD8+ T cells in alopecia areata. TCRdb's copy holds only in-frame clones and misses some; the assay was immunoSEQ multiplex PCR. The data contain some 210,000 clones, about 53% of them singletons. The specimen comprised CD4+ T cells sorted from blood, sampled at week 0. Receptor source: a human donor with alopecia areata. Each CDR3 is given without its conserved first and last residue. A D gene is named only where the DNA matches it firmly.

>TRBJ1-1|TRBV2|.
ASRQITAF
>TRBJ2-1|TRBV14|.
ASSQERRGRAF
>TRBJ1-3|TRBV29-1|TRBD1
SVGGDSSGNTIY
>TRBJ2-1|TRBV7-9|.
ASSLDLQGEQF
>TRBJ1-2|TRBV29-1|.
SVFSLYGYT
>TRBJ2-2|TRBV5-6|.
ASSLTPDLYRTNTGELF
>TRBJ2-7|TRBV7-2|.
ASKEYAAIEQY
>TRBJ1-4|TRBV14|.
ASSQDEKLF
>TRBJ2-1|TRBV5-1|TRBD2
ASSSPGTSGTPPNEQF
>TRBJ1-1|TRBV6-1|.
ATITRVPNTEAF
>TRBJ2-7|TRBV5-1|TRBD1
ASSLGDRAYEQY
>TRBJ1-1|TRBV11-2|TRBD1
ASSFDRDTEAF
>TRBJ2-7|TRBV30|TRBD1
ACRRTGQTYEQY
>TRBJ2-2|TRBV7-8|TRBD1
ASTNQGATGELF
>TRBJ1-2|TRBV19|.
ASSINRVNGYT
>TRBJ1-3|TRBV4-1|.
ASSHPVQTSGNTIY
>TRBJ1-2|TRBV28|.
ASSEQGRGYT
>TRBJ1-5|TRBV27|TRBD1
ASKSGTAMGQPQH
>TRBJ2-2|TRBV6-5|.
ASRKDWNTGELF
>TRBJ1-6|TRBV30|.
AWSVLAGSSPLH
>TRBJ1-2|TRBV30|.
AWSQGNYGYT
>TRBJ2-3|TRBV7-2|.
ASSLTPTSTDTQY
>TRBJ2-1|TRBV29-1|TRBD1
SVRRDRSYNEQF
>TRBJ2-7|TRBV10-1|TRBD1
ASSQGDYEQY
>TRBJ2-4|TRBV5-1|.
ASSLGLAKNIQY
>TRBJ2-1|TRBV7-3|.
ASSPKEGGYNEQF
>TRBJ2-7|TRBV29-1|.
SVVGTFDEQY
>TRBJ2-1|TRBV7-7|TRBD1
ASSLGQGYNEQF
>TRBJ1-1|TRBV6-5|.
ATQRGPMNTEAF
>TRBJ1-2|TRBV30|.
AWSQAIANYGYT
>TRBJ2-3|TRBV29-1|TRBD1
SGRTGRMDTQY
>TRBJ1-2|TRBV19|TRBD1
ASSLQGRGPYGYT
>TRBJ2-6|TRBV4-1|TRBD2
ASSYNPIAGGGANVLT
>TRBJ1-2|TRBV4-1|.
ASSQDLVAGYT
>TRBJ1-1|TRBV5-4|TRBD1
ASSFRFQPTGVNTEAF
>TRBJ1-2|TRBV9|TRBD1
ASSTRQGNYGYT
>TRBJ2-1|TRBV9|.
ASSVGLAEYNEQF
>TRBJ2-7|TRBV10-3|TRBD2
AISASGTYEQY
>TRBJ2-3|TRBV29-1|.
SVLFYTDTQY
>TRBJ2-1|TRBV27|.
ASSTILTGRSYNEQF
>TRBJ1-4|TRBV29-1|.
SVGVEANEKLF
>TRBJ2-7|TRBV7-2|TRBD1
ASSLQGTGVYEQY
>TRBJ1-2|TRBV30|.
AWSTGGGGSYGYT